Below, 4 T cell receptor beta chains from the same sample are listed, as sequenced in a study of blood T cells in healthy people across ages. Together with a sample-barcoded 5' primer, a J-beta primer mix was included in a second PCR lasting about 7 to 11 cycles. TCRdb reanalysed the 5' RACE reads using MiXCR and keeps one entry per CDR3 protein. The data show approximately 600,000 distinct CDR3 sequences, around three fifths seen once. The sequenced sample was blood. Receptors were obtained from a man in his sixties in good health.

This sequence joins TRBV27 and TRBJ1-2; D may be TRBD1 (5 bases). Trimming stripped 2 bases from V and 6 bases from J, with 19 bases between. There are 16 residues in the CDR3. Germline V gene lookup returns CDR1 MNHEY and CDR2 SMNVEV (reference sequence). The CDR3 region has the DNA TGTGCCAGCAGTTTAACCCCCATGGCAGGGTACCATGGCTACACCTTC. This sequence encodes CASSLTPMAGYHGYTF.

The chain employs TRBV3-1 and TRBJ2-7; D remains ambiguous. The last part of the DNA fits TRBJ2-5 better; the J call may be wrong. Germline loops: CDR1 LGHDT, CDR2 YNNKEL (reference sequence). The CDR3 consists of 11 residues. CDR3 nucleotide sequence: TGTGCCAGCAGCCGCGATAGGACCCAGTACTTC. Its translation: CASSRDRTQYF.

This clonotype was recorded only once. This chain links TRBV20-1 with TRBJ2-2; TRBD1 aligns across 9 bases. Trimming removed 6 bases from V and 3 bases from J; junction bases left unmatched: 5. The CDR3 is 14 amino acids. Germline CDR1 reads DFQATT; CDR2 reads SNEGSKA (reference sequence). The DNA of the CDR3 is TGCAGTGCCCGGGACAGGGCCTACACCGGGGAGCTGTTTTTT. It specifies CSARDRAYTGELFF.

CDR3 loop: CSASYTRYEQYF. The CDR3 DNA follows: TGCAGTGCTTCCTACACCCGGTACGAGCAGTACTTC. The rearrangement links TRBV20-1 to TRBJ2-7, with no clear D. V lost 5 bases, J lost 4 bases, and 12 bases lay in between. The V gene's germline CDR1 is DFQATT and CDR2 SNEGSKA (reference sequence). The CDR3 spans 12 residues.